Listed here is a single T cell receptor (beta chain). Its cognate antigen is unknown. The method was immunoSEQ multiplex PCR; TCRdb's version includes in-frame clones alone and lacks a portion of them. This repertoire shows 90,000 or so clones, roughly 85% found once; its top ten account for 0.83%. The CDR3 runs 15 residues. These data come from a study of graft-versus-host responses after intestinal transplantation. Looking at the study overall: All recipients were given anti-thymocyte globulin induction, and tacrolimus and steroids were then administered for roughly three years.

Study conclusions and caveats: An association linked early post-transplant HvG declines with peak circulating GvH clone levels.

The sample in question was unstimulated CD4+ T cells sorted from spleen or lymph node cells, obtained before intestinal transplant. This clonotype was sampled from a human donor who received an intestinal transplant. V is TRBV21-1 and J is TRBJ1-1; the table assigns TRBD1, which was not confirmed against the DNA. TRBV21-1 is recorded as a pseudogene. The CDR3 loop reads CASSNIREGNTEAFF. CDR3 nucleotide sequence: TGTGCCAGCAGCAATATCAGGGAAGGGAACACTGAAGCTTTCTTT.